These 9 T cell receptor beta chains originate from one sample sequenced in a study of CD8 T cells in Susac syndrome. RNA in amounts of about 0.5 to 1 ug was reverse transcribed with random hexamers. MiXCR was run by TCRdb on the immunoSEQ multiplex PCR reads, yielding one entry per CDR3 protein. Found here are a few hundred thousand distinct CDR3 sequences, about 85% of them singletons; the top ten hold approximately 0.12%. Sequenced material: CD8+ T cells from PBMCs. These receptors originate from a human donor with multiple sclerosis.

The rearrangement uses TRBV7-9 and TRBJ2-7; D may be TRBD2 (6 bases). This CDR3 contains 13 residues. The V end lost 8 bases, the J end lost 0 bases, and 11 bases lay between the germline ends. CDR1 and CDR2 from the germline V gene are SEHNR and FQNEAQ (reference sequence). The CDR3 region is CASGGDSSYEQYF. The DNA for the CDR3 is TGTGCCAGCGGCGGGGACTCCTCCTACGAGCAGTACTTC.

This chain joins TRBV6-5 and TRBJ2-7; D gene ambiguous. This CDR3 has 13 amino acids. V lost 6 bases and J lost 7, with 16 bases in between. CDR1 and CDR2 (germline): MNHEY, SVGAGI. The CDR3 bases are TGTGCCAGCAGCTATCCCGGTGGCCTGGAGCAGTACTTC. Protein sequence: CASSYPGGLEQYF.

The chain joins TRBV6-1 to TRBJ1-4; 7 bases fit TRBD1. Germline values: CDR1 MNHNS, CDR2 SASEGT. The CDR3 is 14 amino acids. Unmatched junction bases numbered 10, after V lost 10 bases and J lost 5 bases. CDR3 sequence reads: CATRPQGRNEKLFF. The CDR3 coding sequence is TGTGCCACCCGTCCACAGGGGAGAAATGAAAAACTGTTTTTT.

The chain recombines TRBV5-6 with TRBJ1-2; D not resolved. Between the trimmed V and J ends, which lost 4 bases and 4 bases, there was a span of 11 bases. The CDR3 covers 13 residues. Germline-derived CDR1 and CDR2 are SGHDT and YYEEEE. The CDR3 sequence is CASSPAGTYGYTF. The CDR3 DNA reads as TGTGCCAGCAGCCCCGCGGGTACCTATGGCTACACCTTC.

The CDR3 here is CASSLPSRAFEQFF. CDR3 DNA sequence: TGTGCCAGCAGCTTACCCAGCAGGGCGTTTGAGCAGTTCTTC. J is TRBJ2-1 and V is TRBV11-2; D perhaps matches TRBD1 (5 bases). This CDR3 spans 14 amino acids. From germline, CDR1 is SGHAT and CDR2 FQNNGV. Trimming left V 2 bases short and J 9 bases short, with 14 bases between.

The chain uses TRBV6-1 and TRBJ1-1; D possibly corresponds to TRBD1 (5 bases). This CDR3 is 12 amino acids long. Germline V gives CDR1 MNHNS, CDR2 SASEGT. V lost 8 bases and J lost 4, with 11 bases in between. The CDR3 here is CASGTMSTEAFF. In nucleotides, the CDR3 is TGTGCCAGCGGGACCATGAGCACTGAAGCTTTCTTT.

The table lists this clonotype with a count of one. The CDR3 region is CASSLPELEGQETQYF. DNA for the CDR3: TGTGCCAGCAGCTTGCCCGAGTTAGAGGGACAAGAGACCCAGTACTTC. This chain joins TRBV7-9 and TRBJ2-5; a possible D gene is TRBD2 (5 bases). V lost 3 bases and J 2 bases, leaving 16 bases between the germline ends. Germline V CDR1 and CDR2: SEHNR, FQNEAQ (reference sequence). CDR3 length: 16 residues.

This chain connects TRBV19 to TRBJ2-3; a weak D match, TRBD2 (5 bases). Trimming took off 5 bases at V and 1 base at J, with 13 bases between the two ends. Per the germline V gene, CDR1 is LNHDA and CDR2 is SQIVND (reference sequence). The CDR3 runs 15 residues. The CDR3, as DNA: TGTGCCAGTAGTCCAAGGAGAGCGGGCACAGATACGCAGTATTTT. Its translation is CASSPRRAGTDTQYF.

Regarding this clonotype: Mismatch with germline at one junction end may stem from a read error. CDR3 loop: CASTFLEAIAF. The CDR3 DNA sequence: TGTGCCAGCACCTTTCTGGAGGCAATCGCCTTC. The J gene is TRBJ1-2, the V gene TRBV5-8; D unclear. The CDR3 has 11 residues. Germline values: CDR1 SGHTS, CDR2 YDEGEE.